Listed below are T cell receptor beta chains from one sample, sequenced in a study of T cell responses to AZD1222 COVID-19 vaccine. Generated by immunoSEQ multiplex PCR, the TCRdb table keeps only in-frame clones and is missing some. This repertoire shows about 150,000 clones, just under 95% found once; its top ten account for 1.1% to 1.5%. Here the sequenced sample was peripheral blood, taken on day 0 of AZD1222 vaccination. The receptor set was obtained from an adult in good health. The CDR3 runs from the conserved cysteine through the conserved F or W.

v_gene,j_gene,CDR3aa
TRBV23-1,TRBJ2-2,CASSQKGATGELFF
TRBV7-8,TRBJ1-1,CASSSSSGSPNTEAFF
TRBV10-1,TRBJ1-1,CASSLQENTEAFF
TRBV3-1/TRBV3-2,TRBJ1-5,CASSQGDRLDYSNQPQHF
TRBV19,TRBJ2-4,CASSTGLGNIQYF
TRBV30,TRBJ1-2,CAWSVGGDYGYTF
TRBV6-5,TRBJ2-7,CASRGLQDVYEQYF
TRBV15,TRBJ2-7,CATSQDRGIYEQYF
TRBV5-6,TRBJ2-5,CASSLGGGPETQYF
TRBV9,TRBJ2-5,CASSEGAGEETQYF
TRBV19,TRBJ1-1,CASSMEGSTEAFF
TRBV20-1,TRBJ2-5,CSASFAGGPETQYF
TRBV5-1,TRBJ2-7,CASRKTGDLRDEQYF
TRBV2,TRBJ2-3,CASSKGPLTDTQYF
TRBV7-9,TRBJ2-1,CASSLLAWGSYNEQFF
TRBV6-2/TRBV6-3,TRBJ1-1,CASSYTGQLSTEAFF
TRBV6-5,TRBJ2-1,CASSLGRTSYNEQFF
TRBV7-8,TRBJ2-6,CASSLVTGTGGSGANVLTF
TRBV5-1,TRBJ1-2,CASSPQGFDGYTF
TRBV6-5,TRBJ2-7,CSAGLANYEQYF
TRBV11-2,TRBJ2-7,CASSSGTSGSYEQYF
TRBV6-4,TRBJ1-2,CASSDHGQSNYGYTF
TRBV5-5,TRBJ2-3,CASSSGTSGTDTQYF
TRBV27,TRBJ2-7,CASSPPGLAYEQYF
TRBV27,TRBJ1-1,CASSLTGWGNTEAFF
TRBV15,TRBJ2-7,CAIQGYEQYF
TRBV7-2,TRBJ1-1,CASSPRPYSYPMNTEAFF
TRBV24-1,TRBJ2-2,CATSDPLQGAGELFF
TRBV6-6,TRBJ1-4,CASSRLQASVPEKLFF
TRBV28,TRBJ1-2,CASSYGFAGYTF
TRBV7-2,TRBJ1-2,CASSSQTGTNYGYTF
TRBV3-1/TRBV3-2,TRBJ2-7,CASSQSGGISYEQYF
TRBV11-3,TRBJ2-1,CASSLGGYGNEQFF
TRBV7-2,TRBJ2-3,CASSLLRLDTQYF
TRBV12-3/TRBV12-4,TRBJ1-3,CASTQGSGNTIYF
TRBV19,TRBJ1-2,CASNPNPWTGAIRGYTF
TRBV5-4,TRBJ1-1,CASSTTGLEAFF
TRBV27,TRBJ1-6,CASSYPPGRQGRASPLHF
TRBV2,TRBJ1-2,CASSEGGAPNYGYTF
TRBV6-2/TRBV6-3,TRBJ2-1,CASSKGGEAVGQFF
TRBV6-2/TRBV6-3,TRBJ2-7,CASSHGLATYEQYF
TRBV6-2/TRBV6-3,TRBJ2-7,CASSWRPSNEQYF
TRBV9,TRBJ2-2,CASSVWDTNTGELFF
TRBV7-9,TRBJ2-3,CASSQSSGVDTQYF
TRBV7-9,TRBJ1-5,CASSLRGYQPQHF
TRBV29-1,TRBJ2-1,CSVDPFGDSSYNEQFF
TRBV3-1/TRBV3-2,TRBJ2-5,CASPSWRVAPRETQYF
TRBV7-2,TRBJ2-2,CASSHTGGGTGELFF
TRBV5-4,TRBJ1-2,CASSPLGVDYGYTF
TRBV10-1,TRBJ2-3,CASSPSPGTSGMSTDTQYF
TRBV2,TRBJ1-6,CASHAGGGGHSPLHF
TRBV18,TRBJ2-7,CASSPDTSPYEQYF
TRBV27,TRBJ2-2,CASSAPFGTVNTGELFF
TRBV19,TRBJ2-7,CASSIWTSGSGSSYEQYF